The clone carrying this T cell receptor (beta chain) was seen at least ten times. Its antigen is unknown. These data are taken from a study of human T cells and chemical hapten exposure. Trimming shortened V by 2 bases and J by 2 bases, and 11 bases separated the two germline ends. Germline lookup yields CDR1 MNHNS and CDR2 SASEGT. CDR3 length: 15 residues. Individual cDNA molecules (in the library) carried attached unique molecular identifiers. One entry per CDR3 protein, called by TCRdb with MiXCR from the RACE reads. The repertoire holds 70,000 to 95,000 distinct CDR3 sequences, with about 6.6% as singletons. General study findings and limits: Once DPC sensitization occurred, TCRs above 1 in 1000 frequency showed no change.

The sample's time point: patch test 2, 6 weeks after DPC sensitization. The sample's treatment: therapeutic diphenylcyclopropenone sensitization with weekly scalp DPC. The drawing of blood occurred before each patch test was applied. V is TRBV6-1 and J is TRBJ2-3; D is uncertain. Specimen: whole blood, collected in connection with sensitization to the hapten diphenylcyclopropenone (DPC). The origin of this receptor is a woman aged 25 to 39 with alopecia areata. Some clones in this sample may be carry-over from other donors' samples. Here the CDR3 DNA reads TGTGCCAGCAGTGAAACTCGGTCGCTCACAGATACGCAGTATTTT. Amino acids: CASSETRSLTDTQYF.